This TCR beta chain was retrieved from a study of cytotoxic CD8 clonotypes in ibrutinib-treated CLL. Study observations and caveats: Patients had baseline clonality above age-matched healthy donors, and this clonality moved with circulating CD8+ T-cell counts.

Remarks on this clone: The antigen is unknown.

V was shortened by 0 bases and J by 7 bases, with 10 bases between the two germline ends. CDR3 size: 13 residues. Germline CDR1 is SGHRS and CDR2 is YFSETQ. Clones were read by immunoSEQ multiplex PCR, and TCRdb kept only the in-frame ones, dropping some. The data contain under 300,000 clones, around 69% of them singletons. The origin of this receptor is a human donor with chronic lymphocytic leukemia. This rearrangement joins TRBV5-1 to TRBJ1-2, with D unresolved. The sequenced sample was PBMCs, obtained at disease progression, from a patient treated with ibrutinib. CDR3 in amino acids: CASSLEMGGGYTF. CDR3 DNA sequence: TGCGCCAGCAGCTTGGAGATGGGTGGTGGCTACACCTTC.